The 28 T cell receptor beta chains below were found in one sample sequenced in a study of T-cell reconstitution after alpha-beta-depleted transplantation in children. Unique molecular identifiers featured in how the TCRbeta library was prepared. Each CDR3 protein is one row after TCRdb ran MiXCR on the PCR reads. The data show 450,000 to 600,000 distinct CDR3 sequences, 32% seen once. Sequences were derived from PBMCs from the stem cell graft donor, sampled from the stem cell graft. The origin of the receptors is a human donor who donated a stem cell graft to a child with aplastic anemia.

There are a few counts of this clonotype. This chain joins TRBV20-1 and TRBJ1-1, with D hard to call. The V and J ends lost 5 bases and 4 bases respectively, with 20 bases between them. Germline V CDR1 and CDR2: DFQATT, SNEGSKA (reference sequence). This CDR3 is built from 15 residues. CDR3 bases: TGCAGTGCTGGTCCTCCTACCGGGAGCCCCACTGAAGCTTTCTTT. It translates to CSAGPPTGSPTEAFF.

The J gene is TRBJ1-2, the V gene TRBV20-1; the match to TRBD1 covers 7 bases. V was clipped by 6 bases and J by 0 bases; unmatched bases: 4. The CDR3 is 13 residues long. Germline V gene sequence: CDR1 DFQATT, CDR2 SNEGSKA (reference sequence). CDR3 protein: CSAGQAANYGYTF. The CDR3 DNA reads TGCAGTGCCGGACAGGCAGCTAACTATGGCTACACCTTC.

The chain carries TRBV7-2 and TRBJ1-1; no definite D call. The CDR3 totals 19 residues. Germline V gene sequence: CDR1 SGHTA, CDR2 FQGNSA. The germline V and J ends were trimmed by 0 bases and 0 bases, with 20 bases remaining between them. In DNA, the CDR3 is TGTGCCAGCAGCTTAGCGCATTTTAGTTTTGGGTTTATGAACACTGAAGCTTTCTTT. Protein sequence: CASSLAHFSFGFMNTEAFF.

The J gene is TRBJ2-2, the V gene TRBV5-1; D remains unclear. The CDR3 spans 16 residues. Trimming left V 0 bases short and J 1 base short, with 10 bases between. Germline CDR1 and CDR2: SGHRS and YFSETQ. The CDR3: CASSLDFAGNTGELFF. The CDR3, as DNA: TGCGCCAGCAGCTTGGATTTCGCTGGGAACACCGGGGAGCTGTTTTTT. The whole variable domain, filled in from reference TRBV5-1 and TRBJ2-2, reads KAGVTQTPRYLIKTRGQQVTLSCSPISGHRSVSWYQQTPGQGLQFLFEYFSETQRNKGNFPGRFSGRQFSNSRSEMNVSTLELGDSALYLCASSLDFAGNTGELFFGEGSRLTVL.

The genes are TRBV6-1 and TRBJ2-1, with D uncertain. Germline assignment: CDR1 MNHNS and CDR2 SASEGT. V dropped 6 bases and J dropped 11 bases, with 26 bases sitting between them. The CDR3 has 16 amino acids. In DNA, the CDR3 is TGTGCCAGCAGATCCCGCCCGGGTCAAGGCAGGCTTAAGCAGTTCTTC. Its translation: CASRSRPGQGRLKQFF.

This clonotype has more than one count but fewer than ten. The chain combines TRBV20-1 with TRBJ2-2, with 8 bases matching TRBD1. The germline CDR1 and CDR2 sequences are DFQATT and SNEGSKA (reference sequence). CDR3 length: 14 residues. Unmatched junction bases numbered 6, after V lost 3 bases and J lost 6 bases. CDR3 residues: CSASGQGVAGELFF. In DNA, the CDR3 is TGCAGTGCTAGTGGACAGGGTGTGGCCGGGGAGCTGTTTTTT.

This clonotype was counted between two and nine times. The CDR3 sequence is CASSPSARGGGYTF. CDR3 DNA: TGTGCCAGCTCACCATCAGCGAGGGGCGGTGGCTACACCTTC. The J gene is TRBJ1-2, the V gene TRBV18; possible D gene TRBD1, 5 bases. The CDR3 has 14 residues. CDR1 and CDR2 (germline): KGHSH, LQKENI. Trimming left V 2 bases short and J 7 bases short, with 14 bases between.

This clonotype was picked up a small number of times. The chain employs TRBV10-3 and TRBJ2-1; 8 bases match TRBD2. Germline CDR1 reads ENHRY; CDR2 reads SYGVKD. After removal of 2 bases from V and 4 bases from J, the junction contained 4 bases not matched to a gene. This CDR3 has 15 residues. CDR3 in amino acids: CAISERTSLYNEQFF. CDR3 sequence (DNA): TGTGCCATCAGTGAGAGGACTAGCTTATACAATGAGCAGTTCTTC.

This rearrangement joins TRBV21-1 to TRBJ1-5. TRBV21-1 is recorded as a pseudogene. The CDR3 totals 12 residues. DNA for the CDR3: TGTGCCAGCAGCTCCCAAATGGAGCCCCAGCATTTT. This encodes CASSSQMEPQHF.

This chain joins TRBV6-1 and TRBJ1-5, with 9 bases that match TRBD1. The CDR3 runs 16 residues. Germline-derived CDR1 and CDR2 are MNHNS and SASEGT. With 6 bases clipped from V and 5 bases from J, the junction kept 11 bases outside the gene matches. This CDR3 reads CASRPRPGQGDQPQHF. Written as DNA, the CDR3 is TGTGCCAGCAGACCCAGACCGGGACAGGGAGATCAGCCCCAGCATTTT.

This chain connects TRBV20-1 to TRBJ2-7, with 10 bases aligning to TRBD1. The CDR3 contains 13 residues. Trimming at V came to 5 bases and at J to 6 bases, leaving 7 bases not matched to a gene. Germline CDR1 reads DFQATT; CDR2 reads SNEGSKA (reference sequence). The CDR3 coding sequence is TGCAGTGCTCCCCCGGGACAGGGGCCCGAGCAGTACTTC. This translates into CSAPPGQGPEQYF.

This clonotype turned up a few times. This rearrangement joins TRBV7-2 to TRBJ1-5, with D hard to call. CDR1 is SGHTA and CDR2 is FQGNSA in the germline V gene. The CDR3 covers 13 residues. V was clipped by 4 bases and J by 0 bases, with 4 bases between them. The CDR3 region has the DNA TGTGCCAGCAGCTGGGGTAGCAATCAGCCCCAGCATTTT. This translates into CASSWGSNQPQHF. Combining the CDR3 with reference TRBV7-2 and TRBJ1-5 gives the whole variable domain GAGVSQSPSNKVTEKGKDVELRCDPISGHTALYWYRQSLGQGLEFLIYFQGNSAPDKSGLPSDRFSAERTGGSVSTLTIQRTQQEDSAVYLCASSWGSNQPQHFGDGTRLSIL.

This chain uses TRBV15 with TRBJ1-6; no clear D. The germline V and J ends were trimmed by 1 base and 7 bases, with 11 bases remaining between them. The length of the CDR3 is 15 residues. Germline-derived CDR1 and CDR2 are LNHNV and YYDKDF (reference sequence). The CDR3 region is CATSRVEARNSPLHF. CDR3 in DNA: TGTGCCACCAGCAGAGTCGAGGCTCGCAATTCACCCCTCCACTTT.

The sample holds a few counts of this clonotype. CDR3 DNA: TGCAGTGCTAGCTTGGGGACTGGATACAATGAGCAGTTCTTC. This gives the protein CSASLGTGYNEQFF. V gene TRBV20-1 combines with J gene TRBJ2-1; perhaps TRBD2 as D (6 bases). V lost 3 bases, J lost 4 bases, and 13 bases lay in between. The V gene's germline CDR1 is DFQATT and CDR2 SNEGSKA (reference sequence). The CDR3 covers 14 residues.

This clonotype was observed a handful of times. This chain joins TRBV6-2 or TRBV6-3 and TRBJ2-6; 7 nucleotides match TRBD1. The CDR3 loop spans 15 amino acids. Germline V gene data show CDR1 as MNHEY and CDR2 as SVGEGT. Trimming took 6 bases from V and 0 from J; bases not matched to a gene: 2. CDR3: CASRGQLSGANVLTF. In DNA form, the CDR3 reads TGTGCCAGCAGGGGACAGCTCTCTGGGGCCAACGTCCTGACTTTC.

Written as DNA, the CDR3 is TGCGCCAGCAGCCAAGGGCCAGTCTCCTACGAGCAGTACTTC. Translation: CASSQGPVSYEQYF. This sequence joins TRBV4-3 and TRBJ2-7; D is ambiguous. Germline-derived CDR1 and CDR2 are LGHNA and YSLEER. This CDR3 is 14 amino acids long. V was pared by 1 base and J by 0 bases, with 7 bases between.

CDR3 in amino acids: CAISDRSGTMGNIQYF. The CDR3 DNA follows: TGTGCCATCAGTGATCGCTCCGGGACGATGGGCAACATTCAGTACTTC. The chain couples TRBV10-3 to TRBJ2-4; tentatively, D is TRBD1 or TRBD2 (5 bases each). Per germline, CDR1 ENHRY and CDR2 SYGVKD. This CDR3 has 16 residues. Trimming pared 3 bases from V and 7 bases from J, leaving 19 bases between.

The rearrangement joins TRBV7-3 to TRBJ2-1; no reliable D call. V was pared by 6 bases and J by 5 bases, with 11 bases between. CDR1 and CDR2 from the germline V gene are SGHTA and FQGTGA. This CDR3 region has 13 residues. The DNA of the CDR3 is TGTGCCAGCAGTCCTACGGCCCACAATGAGCAGTTCTTC. It specifies CASSPTAHNEQFF.

There are a few counts of this clonotype. The chain employs TRBV20-1 and TRBJ2-7, with 10 bases identical to TRBD2. The germline gives CDR1 DFQATT, CDR2 SNEGSKA (reference sequence). Losses at the gene ends were 4 bases for V and 0 bases for J; bases not matched to a gene: 12. CDR3 length equals 17 residues. The CDR3 region is CSAKALGLATSSYEQYF. Written as DNA, the CDR3 is TGCAGTGCTAAGGCGTTGGGACTAGCGACAAGCTCCTACGAGCAGTACTTC.

This rearrangement joins TRBV12-3 or TRBV12-4 to TRBJ2-1; 10 nucleotides align to TRBD2. CDR3 length: 17 amino acids. With 3 bases clipped from V and 0 bases from J, the junction kept 5 bases outside the gene matches. The CDR3 reads CASSLGLAISSYNEQFF. CDR3 coding DNA: TGTGCCAGCAGTTTGGGACTAGCGATTAGCTCCTACAATGAGCAGTTCTTC.

There are a few counts of this clonotype. The chain joins TRBV4-3 to TRBJ1-5, with D unclear. Germline assignment: CDR1 LGHNA and CDR2 YSLEER. The CDR3 consists of 17 residues. Trimming stripped 0 bases from V and 0 bases from J, with 12 bases between. DNA for the CDR3: TGCGCCAGCAGCCAAGAGCATTCTGGGAATAGCAATCAGCCCCAGCATTTT. This sequence encodes CASSQEHSGNSNQPQHF.

This clonotype was detected only a few times. The chain combines TRBV6-1 with TRBJ1-3; D gene ambiguous. Deletions cut 2 bases from V and 8 bases from J, with 19 bases between. The germline V gene encodes CDR1 MNHNS and CDR2 SASEGT. The CDR3 loop spans 16 amino acids. The CDR3 loop is CASSETAGINGDTIYF. CDR3 DNA sequence: TGTGCCAGCAGTGAAACGGCGGGCATAAATGGGGACACCATATATTTT.

A few counts support this clonotype. This chain links TRBV7-2 with TRBJ2-2; no definite D call. The germline CDR1 and CDR2 sequences are SGHTA and FQGNSA. This CDR3 is built from 11 residues. With 5 bases removed from V and 6 bases from J, the gap between germline ends came to 4 bases. The CDR3 spells CASSEPGELFF. In nucleotides, the CDR3 is TGTGCCAGCAGCGAACCCGGGGAGCTGTTTTTT. The full variable domain, rest sourced from reference TRBV7-2 and TRBJ2-2, is GAGVSQSPSNKVTEKGKDVELRCDPISGHTALYWYRQSLGQGLEFLIYFQGNSAPDKSGLPSDRFSAERTGGSVSTLTIQRTQQEDSAVYLCASSEPGELFFGEGSRLTVL.

This clonotype was seen a handful of times. This chain connects TRBV9 to TRBJ2-1, with D tentatively TRBD1 or TRBD2 (5 bases each). The CDR3 totals 16 residues. The germline V and J ends were trimmed by 2 bases and 10 bases, with 22 bases remaining between them. Germline CDR1 is SGDLS and CDR2 is YYNGEE. The CDR3: CASSVTSGTPPGEQFF. In DNA form, the CDR3 reads TGTGCCAGCAGCGTTACCTCTGGGACGCCGCCGGGGGAGCAGTTCTTC.

The chain employs TRBV4-3 and TRBJ1-5; maybe TRBD1 (5 bases). Germline CDR1 is LGHNA and CDR2 is YSLEER. Trimming stripped 0 bases from V and 4 bases from J, with 10 bases between. The CDR3 length is 15 residues. The CDR3 coding sequence is TGCGCCAGCAGCCAAGATTCGGGGCTTAATCAGCCCCAGCATTTT. This encodes CASSQDSGLNQPQHF.

The sample holds a few counts of this clonotype. The V gene is TRBV18, the J gene TRBJ1-1; 9 bases are a match to TRBD1. The CDR3 totals 16 residues. V gave up 3 bases and J gave up 3 bases; unmatched junction bases: 8. From germline, CDR1 is KGHSH and CDR2 LQKENI. Here the CDR3 reads CASSPLSGQGYTEAFF. CDR3 nucleotides: TGTGCCAGCTCACCCTTATCGGGACAGGGTTACACTGAAGCTTTCTTT.

This clonotype was observed a few times. The chain is built from TRBV11-2 and TRBJ2-1; 9 bases are a match to TRBD1. There are 13 residues in the CDR3. Germline lookup yields CDR1 SGHAT and CDR2 FQNNGV. J was trimmed by 10 bases and V by 3 bases; bases with no gene match: 4. CDR3 in DNA: TGTGCCAGCAGCTTCGGACAGGGGAGAGAGCAGTTCTTC. Its protein is CASSFGQGREQFF.

The J gene is TRBJ1-4, the V gene TRBV5-1; 7 bases are shared with TRBD1. This CDR3 comprises 16 residues. From germline, CDR1 is SGHRS and CDR2 YFSETQ. V lost 3 bases and J lost 8; bases outside the gene matches: 13. CDR3 residues: CASSSNRQGWQEKLFF. In DNA form, the CDR3 reads TGCGCCAGCAGCTCCAATAGACAGGGATGGCAGGAAAAACTGTTTTTT.